The sequence of this T cell receptor (beta chain) was determined in a study of human T cells and chemical hapten exposure. The wider study: Variation in per-sample TCR yields came mainly from small pooled library volume differences.

This clonotype was seen a handful of times. The target antigen is unknown. General study results and limits: Once DPC sensitization occurred, TCRs above 1 in 1000 frequency showed no change.

Whole blood that had not been fractionated was the source of extracted total RNA. Individual cDNA molecules received unique molecular identifiers in the library. TCRdb re-analysed the 5' RACE reads in MiXCR, keeping a single row per CDR3 protein. The table has 65,000 to 95,000 distinct CDR3 sequences, approximately 8% seen once. Germline V gene sequence: CDR1 ENHRY, CDR2 SYGVKD. The V end lost 10 bases, the J end lost 6 bases, and 22 bases lay between the germline ends. This CDR3 comprises 14 residues. The gene calls are TRBV10-3 and TRBJ2-7; TRBD1 is a possible D gene (6 bases). The sequence was collected from a male donor in good health. CDR3 amino acids: CATEDRPEFGEQYF. The CDR3 region has the DNA TGTGCCACTGAGGACAGACCCGAATTCGGCGAGCAGTACTTC.